This TCR beta chain came from a study of beta chain features in type 1 diabetes. cDNA synthesis used the whole RNA isolate, giving expressed TCRB sequences. About 3.7 million reads on average were seen across naive, central memory and regulatory T cell samples. Some clones are missing from TCRdb's copy, which holds only in-frame ones; the method was immunoSEQ multiplex PCR. Here the sample spans some 190,000 clones, approximately 8.1% being singletons. This clone occurred a few times. The target antigen is unknown. Study-level results: The study found moderately but significantly shorter TCRB CDR3s in all four CD4+ subsets of Type 1 diabetes patients.

The V end lost 7 bases, the J end lost 0 bases, and 15 bases lay between the germline ends. The CDR3 sequence is 15 residues long. Germline V gene sequence: CDR1 LNHDA, CDR2 SQIVND (reference sequence). Populations isolated by sorting all had purity greater than 95%. This sequence was found in a woman between 40 and 55 years old with type 1 diabetes. Sequencing input: central memory CD4+ T cells from blood. V usage is TRBV19 and J usage is TRBJ1-2; D is uncertain. The CDR3 nucleotides are TGTGCCAGTACCTCAGGAGGCAGAACTAACTATGGCTACACCTTC. This codes for CASTSGGRTNYGYTF. The full variable domain, with the rest looked up from reference TRBV19 and TRBJ1-2, is DGGITQSPKYLFRKEGQNVTLSCEQNLNHDAMYWYRQDPGQGLRLIYYSQIVNDFQKGDIAEGYSVSREKKESFPLTVTSAQKNPTAFYLCASTSGGRTNYGYTFGSGTRLTVV.